This is a list of T cell receptor beta chains from one sample in a study of T-cell memory formation after mild COVID-19. Using its own MiXCR run on the 5' RACE reads, TCRdb lists one record per CDR3 protein. The sample carries around 320,000 distinct CDR3 sequences, approximately 14% recorded once. The sequenced material came from PBMCs or a T cell subset sorted from them (not recorded which). The source of these receptors is a man aged 18 to 29 who had mild COVID-19 (a few samples of this study predate the infection). Cell type and time point are not known. The CDR3 runs from the conserved cysteine through the conserved F or W. The D gene is left open where the match is weak. Clone size is stated in some rows and not others, as once, few, many or a class when expanded.

cdr3_aa: CASSRDSPRQFF; cdr3_nt: TGTGCCAGCAGCCGGGACTCCCCTCGGCAGTTCTTC; d_call: -; v_call: TRBV7-6; j_call: TRBJ2-1; clone_size: -
cdr3_aa: CSAIDSLTDTQYF; cdr3_nt: TGCAGTGCCATCGACAGCCTCACAGATACGCAGTATTTT; d_call: -; v_call: TRBV20-1; j_call: TRBJ2-3; clone_size: few
cdr3_aa: CASSLGAVRELFF; cdr3_nt: TGTGCCAGCAGCTTAGGAGCTGTCCGGGAGCTGTTTTTT; d_call: -; v_call: TRBV7-2; j_call: TRBJ2-2; clone_size: -
cdr3_aa: CASWIGGREDTQYF; cdr3_nt: TGCGCCAGTTGGATAGGCGGGAGGGAGGATACGCAGTATTTT; d_call: TRBD2; v_call: TRBV5-1; j_call: TRBJ2-3; clone_size: -
cdr3_aa: CASSLATGVLNTEAFF; cdr3_nt: TGTGCCAGCAGCTTGGCCACAGGGGTTCTGAACACTGAAGCTTTCTTT; d_call: TRBD1; v_call: TRBV5-6; j_call: TRBJ1-1; clone_size: few
cdr3_aa: CASSFNTDTQYF; cdr3_nt: TGCGCCAGCAGCTTCAACACAGATACGCAGTATTTT; d_call: -; v_call: TRBV5-1; j_call: TRBJ2-3; clone_size: many
cdr3_aa: CSARETGRVETQYF; cdr3_nt: TGCAGTGCTAGAGAAACTGGGAGGGTGGAGACCCAGTACTTC; d_call: TRBD2; v_call: TRBV20-1; j_call: TRBJ2-5; clone_size: -
cdr3_aa: CAIRGQYMNTEAFF; cdr3_nt: TGTGCCATCAGGGGACAGTACATGAACACTGAAGCTTTCTTT; d_call: TRBD1; v_call: TRBV10-3; j_call: TRBJ1-1; clone_size: -
cdr3_aa: CASSLEGPGYTF; cdr3_nt: TGTGCCAGCAGCTTAGAAGGCCCTGGCTACACCTTC; d_call: -; v_call: TRBV7-9; j_call: TRBJ1-2; clone_size: few
cdr3_aa: CASSHTGQLNTEAFF; cdr3_nt: TGTGCCAGCAGTCACACAGGACAACTGAACACTGAAGCTTTCTTT; d_call: -; v_call: TRBV6-2/TRBV6-3; j_call: TRBJ1-1; clone_size: -
cdr3_aa: CAISIGTGGPYGYTF; cdr3_nt: TGTGCCATCAGTATCGGGACAGGGGGGCCCTATGGCTACACCTTC; d_call: TRBD1; v_call: TRBV10-3; j_call: TRBJ1-2; clone_size: -
cdr3_aa: CASSQEQGASGYEQYF; cdr3_nt: TGTGCCAGCAGCCAAGAACAGGGGGCTTCAGGCTACGAGCAGTACTTC; d_call: TRBD1; v_call: TRBV7-9; j_call: TRBJ2-7; clone_size: -
cdr3_aa: CASSSDAVGGELFF; cdr3_nt: TGTGCCAGCAGCTCGGACGCGGTTGGCGGGGAGCTGTTTTTT; d_call: -; v_call: TRBV5-6; j_call: TRBJ2-2; clone_size: -
cdr3_aa: CASTAADGYTF; cdr3_nt: TGTGCCAGTACAGCGGCTGACGGCTACACCTTC; d_call: -; v_call: TRBV6-6; j_call: TRBJ1-2; clone_size: -
cdr3_aa: CASSFADPFGELFF; cdr3_nt: TGCGCCAGCAGCTTCGCGGACCCGTTCGGGGAGCTGTTTTTT; d_call: -; v_call: TRBV5-1; j_call: TRBJ2-2; clone_size: few
cdr3_aa: CSVVRGGTEAFF; cdr3_nt: TGCAGCGTTGTAAGGGGCGGCACTGAAGCTTTCTTT; d_call: -; v_call: TRBV29-1; j_call: TRBJ1-1; clone_size: few
cdr3_aa: CASSSLGRAHEQYF; cdr3_nt: TGTGCCAGCAGCTCCTTGGGTAGGGCCCACGAGCAGTACTTC; d_call: -; v_call: TRBV5-4; j_call: TRBJ2-7; clone_size: -
cdr3_aa: CASSQDGLGNTEAFF; cdr3_nt: TGCGCCAGCAGCCAAGATGGATTAGGGAACACTGAAGCTTTCTTT; d_call: -; v_call: TRBV4-1; j_call: TRBJ1-1; clone_size: -
cdr3_aa: CSATRGPSTDTQYF; cdr3_nt: TGCAGTGCTACCAGAGGACCGTCAACAGATACGCAGTATTTT; d_call: -; v_call: TRBV20-1; j_call: TRBJ2-3; clone_size: -
cdr3_aa: CASSLGTVTGKLFF; cdr3_nt: TGTGCCAGCAGTTTAGGGACAGTGACGGGAAAACTGTTTTTT; d_call: -; v_call: TRBV12-3/TRBV12-4; j_call: TRBJ1-4; clone_size: -
cdr3_aa: CASSYSGQGNTEAFF; cdr3_nt: TGTGCCAGCAGTTACTCCGGACAGGGGAACACTGAAGCTTTCTTT; d_call: TRBD1; v_call: TRBV6-5; j_call: TRBJ1-1; clone_size: many
cdr3_aa: CSAYPPGATGGEKLFF; cdr3_nt: TGCAGTGCTTACCCCCCAGGGGCAACCGGCGGTGAAAAACTGTTTTTT; d_call: -; v_call: TRBV20-1; j_call: TRBJ1-4; clone_size: -
cdr3_aa: CASSDRRGTGGLEQYF; cdr3_nt: TGCGCCAGCAGTGATCGGAGGGGGACAGGGGGGCTCGAGCAGTACTTC; d_call: TRBD1; v_call: TRBV10-2; j_call: TRBJ2-7; clone_size: -
cdr3_aa: CASSTGGHGYTF; cdr3_nt: TGTGCCAGCAGTACAGGGGGTCATGGCTACACCTTC; d_call: TRBD1; v_call: TRBV12-3/TRBV12-4; j_call: TRBJ1-2; clone_size: many
cdr3_aa: CASSQDLGAYARNTEAFF; cdr3_nt: TGTGCCAGCAGCCAAGATCTAGGGGCCTACGCACGTAACACTGAAGCTTTCTTT; d_call: -; v_call: TRBV4-2; j_call: TRBJ1-1; clone_size: -
cdr3_aa: CASSYVRNGLRETQYF; cdr3_nt: TGTGCCAGCAGTTACGTGCGAAACGGGTTACGGGAGACCCAGTACTTC; d_call: -; v_call: TRBV6-5; j_call: TRBJ2-5; clone_size: few
cdr3_aa: CASMLSGAGTDTQYF; cdr3_nt: TGTGCCAGCATGCTTAGCGGGGCTGGCACAGATACGCAGTATTTT; d_call: TRBD2; v_call: TRBV12-3/TRBV12-4; j_call: TRBJ2-3; clone_size: once
cdr3_aa: CASSYQLGTDTQYF; cdr3_nt: TGTGCCAGCAGTTACCAACTCGGCACAGATACGCAGTATTTT; d_call: -; v_call: TRBV6-6; j_call: TRBJ2-3; clone_size: -
cdr3_aa: CASSYSRGASDTQYF; cdr3_nt: TGTGCCAGCAGTTACTCACGGGGGGCCTCAGATACGCAGTATTTT; d_call: -; v_call: TRBV6-5; j_call: TRBJ2-3; clone_size: -
cdr3_aa: CASSLASGQETQYF; cdr3_nt: TGCGCCAGCAGCTTGGCGTCAGGGCAAGAGACCCAGTACTTC; d_call: -; v_call: TRBV5-1; j_call: TRBJ2-5; clone_size: many
cdr3_aa: CASSPVRGSDTQYF; cdr3_nt: TGCGCCAGCAGCCCGGTTAGGGGGTCTGATACGCAGTATTTT; d_call: -; v_call: TRBV5-1; j_call: TRBJ2-3; clone_size: few
cdr3_aa: CASSQGPMNEQFF; cdr3_nt: TGTGCCAGCAGCCAAGGGCCGATGAATGAGCAGTTCTTC; d_call: -; v_call: TRBV3-1; j_call: TRBJ2-1; clone_size: -
cdr3_aa: CADRDRGLTGELFF; cdr3_nt: TGTGCCGACCGGGACAGGGGGCTTACCGGGGAGCTGTTTTTT; d_call: TRBD1; v_call: TRBV11-2; j_call: TRBJ2-2; clone_size: few
cdr3_aa: CASSLHAGGYQPQHF; cdr3_nt: TGTGCCAGCAGCTTACATGCAGGGGGCTACCAGCCCCAGCATTTT; d_call: TRBD1; v_call: TRBV7-2; j_call: TRBJ1-5; clone_size: -
cdr3_aa: CASSFQSGANVLTF; cdr3_nt: TGTGCCAGCAGTTTTCAATCTGGGGCCAACGTCCTGACTTTC; d_call: -; v_call: TRBV28; j_call: TRBJ2-6; clone_size: -
cdr3_aa: CASSPPSPYEQYF; cdr3_nt: TGTGCCAGCAGCCCACCGTCCCCCTACGAGCAGTACTTC; d_call: -; v_call: TRBV9; j_call: TRBJ2-7; clone_size: many
cdr3_aa: CASSLGPHATNEKLFF; cdr3_nt: TGCGCCAGCAGCTTGGGACCGCACGCAACTAATGAAAAACTGTTTTTT; d_call: -; v_call: TRBV5-1; j_call: TRBJ1-4; clone_size: -
cdr3_aa: CASSYSWDLDTEAFF; cdr3_nt: TGTGCCAGCAGTTACTCGTGGGACCTGGACACTGAAGCTTTCTTT; d_call: -; v_call: TRBV6-5; j_call: TRBJ1-1; clone_size: few
cdr3_aa: CASSLIPGNEQFF; cdr3_nt: TGTGCCAGCAGCTTAATTCCCGGGAATGAGCAGTTCTTC; d_call: -; v_call: TRBV7-3; j_call: TRBJ2-1; clone_size: few
cdr3_aa: CASSEGWQGGTYEQFF; cdr3_nt: TGTGCCAGCAGTGAAGGATGGCAAGGAGGGACCTATGAGCAGTTCTTC; d_call: -; v_call: TRBV6-1; j_call: TRBJ2-1; clone_size: -
cdr3_aa: CASSFQRAIRTGELFF; cdr3_nt: TGTGCCAGCAGCTTTCAGAGGGCAATAAGGACCGGGGAGCTGTTTTTT; d_call: -; v_call: TRBV7-9; j_call: TRBJ2-2; clone_size: few
cdr3_aa: CASSLDPGGDTQYF; cdr3_nt: TGCGCCAGCAGCTTGGATCCGGGGGGGGATACGCAGTATTTT; d_call: TRBD2; v_call: TRBV5-1; j_call: TRBJ2-3; clone_size: few
cdr3_aa: CASRRQGAEPLHF; cdr3_nt: TGTGCCAGCCGGAGACAGGGGGCAGAACCCCTCCACTTT; d_call: TRBD1; v_call: TRBV6-2/TRBV6-3; j_call: TRBJ1-6; clone_size: -
cdr3_aa: CASQQGLGANVLTF; cdr3_nt: TGCGCCAGCCAGCAGGGATTGGGGGCCAACGTCCTGACTTTC; d_call: -; v_call: TRBV5-1; j_call: TRBJ2-6; clone_size: few
cdr3_aa: CAWRGAFRPARYGYTF; cdr3_nt: TGTGCCTGGAGGGGCGCGTTTAGGCCGGCCCGCTATGGCTACACCTTC; d_call: -; v_call: TRBV30; j_call: TRBJ1-2; clone_size: -
cdr3_aa: CATSTAGGGETQYF; cdr3_nt: TGTGCCACAAGCACAGCGGGGGGAGGGGAGACCCAGTACTTC; d_call: TRBD2; v_call: TRBV28; j_call: TRBJ2-5; clone_size: few
cdr3_aa: CASSQVIADTQYF; cdr3_nt: TGTGCCAGCAGCCAAGTCATTGCGGATACGCAGTATTTT; d_call: -; v_call: TRBV3-1; j_call: TRBJ2-3; clone_size: -
cdr3_aa: CASSLGAGDHGELFF; cdr3_nt: TGTGCCAGCAGCTTGGGGGCAGGGGATCACGGGGAGCTGTTTTTT; d_call: -; v_call: TRBV5-4; j_call: TRBJ2-2; clone_size: -
cdr3_aa: CASSSDGNTEAFF; cdr3_nt: TGTGCCAGCAGCTCAGACGGAAACACTGAAGCTTTCTTT; d_call: -; v_call: TRBV7-3; j_call: TRBJ1-1; clone_size: many
cdr3_aa: CASSPGVGNEQYF; cdr3_nt: TGTGCCAGCAGCCCAGGGGTAGGCAACGAGCAGTACTTC; d_call: -; v_call: TRBV7-2; j_call: TRBJ2-7; clone_size: few
cdr3_aa: CASRGLAGPKGNEQFF; cdr3_nt: TGTGCCAGCAGAGGACTAGCGGGGCCAAAGGGTAATGAGCAGTTCTTC; d_call: TRBD2; v_call: TRBV6-1; j_call: TRBJ2-1; clone_size: -
cdr3_aa: CASSFADRVYGYTF; cdr3_nt: TGTGCCAGCAGCTTCGCAGACAGGGTGTATGGCTACACCTTC; d_call: TRBD1; v_call: TRBV5-6; j_call: TRBJ1-2; clone_size: few
cdr3_aa: CASSLDLRGLDTQYF; cdr3_nt: TGTGCCAGCAGCTTGGATTTGCGGGGGTTAGATACGCAGTATTTT; d_call: TRBD2; v_call: TRBV5-4; j_call: TRBJ2-3; clone_size: -
cdr3_aa: CASSAGTGYYEQYF; cdr3_nt: TGTGCCAGCAGCGCCGGGACAGGGTATTACGAGCAGTACTTC; d_call: TRBD1; v_call: TRBV9; j_call: TRBJ2-7; clone_size: few
cdr3_aa: CASSTRTGGVQPQHF; cdr3_nt: TGTGCCAGTAGTACCCGGACAGGGGGCGTCCAGCCCCAGCATTTT; d_call: TRBD1; v_call: TRBV19; j_call: TRBJ1-5; clone_size: -
cdr3_aa: CATSRDGKGEYGYTF; cdr3_nt: TGTGCCACCAGCAGAGATGGAAAAGGGGAATATGGCTACACCTTC; d_call: -; v_call: TRBV15; j_call: TRBJ1-2; clone_size: -